This T cell receptor beta chain was captured in a study of blood T cells in healthy people across ages. Study-wide results and limits: Roughly linearly, TCR beta diversity per million T cells fell as age increased. Diversity was higher, and naive CD4+ cells more numerous, in long-lived donors than in aged donors.

This clonotype was counted between two and nine times. The antigen remains undetermined. The sample providers were healthy Caucasian people from Russia, aged about 6 to 100. Isolation recovered at least 7 million PBMCs from every sample. Primers used in a second PCR of roughly 6 to 11 cycles were a sample-barcoded 5' primer and a J-beta primer mix. MiXCR, applied by TCRdb to the 5' RACE reads, yields one record per CDR3 protein. The repertoire holds about 1.5 million distinct CDR3 sequences, with 35% to 45% as singletons. V was shortened by 0 bases and J by 9 bases, with 9 bases between the two germline ends. CDR1 is SEHNR, CDR2 FQNEAQ, per germline (reference sequence). There are 13 residues in the CDR3.

The receptor was isolated from a woman aged 18-30 years in good health. The rearrangement joins TRBV7-9 to TRBJ2-1; D gene unclear. Sequencing input: blood. Written as DNA, the CDR3 is TGTGCCAGCAGCTTAGCGAAAGTGGGTGAGCAGTTCTTC. Its translation is CASSLAKVGEQFF.